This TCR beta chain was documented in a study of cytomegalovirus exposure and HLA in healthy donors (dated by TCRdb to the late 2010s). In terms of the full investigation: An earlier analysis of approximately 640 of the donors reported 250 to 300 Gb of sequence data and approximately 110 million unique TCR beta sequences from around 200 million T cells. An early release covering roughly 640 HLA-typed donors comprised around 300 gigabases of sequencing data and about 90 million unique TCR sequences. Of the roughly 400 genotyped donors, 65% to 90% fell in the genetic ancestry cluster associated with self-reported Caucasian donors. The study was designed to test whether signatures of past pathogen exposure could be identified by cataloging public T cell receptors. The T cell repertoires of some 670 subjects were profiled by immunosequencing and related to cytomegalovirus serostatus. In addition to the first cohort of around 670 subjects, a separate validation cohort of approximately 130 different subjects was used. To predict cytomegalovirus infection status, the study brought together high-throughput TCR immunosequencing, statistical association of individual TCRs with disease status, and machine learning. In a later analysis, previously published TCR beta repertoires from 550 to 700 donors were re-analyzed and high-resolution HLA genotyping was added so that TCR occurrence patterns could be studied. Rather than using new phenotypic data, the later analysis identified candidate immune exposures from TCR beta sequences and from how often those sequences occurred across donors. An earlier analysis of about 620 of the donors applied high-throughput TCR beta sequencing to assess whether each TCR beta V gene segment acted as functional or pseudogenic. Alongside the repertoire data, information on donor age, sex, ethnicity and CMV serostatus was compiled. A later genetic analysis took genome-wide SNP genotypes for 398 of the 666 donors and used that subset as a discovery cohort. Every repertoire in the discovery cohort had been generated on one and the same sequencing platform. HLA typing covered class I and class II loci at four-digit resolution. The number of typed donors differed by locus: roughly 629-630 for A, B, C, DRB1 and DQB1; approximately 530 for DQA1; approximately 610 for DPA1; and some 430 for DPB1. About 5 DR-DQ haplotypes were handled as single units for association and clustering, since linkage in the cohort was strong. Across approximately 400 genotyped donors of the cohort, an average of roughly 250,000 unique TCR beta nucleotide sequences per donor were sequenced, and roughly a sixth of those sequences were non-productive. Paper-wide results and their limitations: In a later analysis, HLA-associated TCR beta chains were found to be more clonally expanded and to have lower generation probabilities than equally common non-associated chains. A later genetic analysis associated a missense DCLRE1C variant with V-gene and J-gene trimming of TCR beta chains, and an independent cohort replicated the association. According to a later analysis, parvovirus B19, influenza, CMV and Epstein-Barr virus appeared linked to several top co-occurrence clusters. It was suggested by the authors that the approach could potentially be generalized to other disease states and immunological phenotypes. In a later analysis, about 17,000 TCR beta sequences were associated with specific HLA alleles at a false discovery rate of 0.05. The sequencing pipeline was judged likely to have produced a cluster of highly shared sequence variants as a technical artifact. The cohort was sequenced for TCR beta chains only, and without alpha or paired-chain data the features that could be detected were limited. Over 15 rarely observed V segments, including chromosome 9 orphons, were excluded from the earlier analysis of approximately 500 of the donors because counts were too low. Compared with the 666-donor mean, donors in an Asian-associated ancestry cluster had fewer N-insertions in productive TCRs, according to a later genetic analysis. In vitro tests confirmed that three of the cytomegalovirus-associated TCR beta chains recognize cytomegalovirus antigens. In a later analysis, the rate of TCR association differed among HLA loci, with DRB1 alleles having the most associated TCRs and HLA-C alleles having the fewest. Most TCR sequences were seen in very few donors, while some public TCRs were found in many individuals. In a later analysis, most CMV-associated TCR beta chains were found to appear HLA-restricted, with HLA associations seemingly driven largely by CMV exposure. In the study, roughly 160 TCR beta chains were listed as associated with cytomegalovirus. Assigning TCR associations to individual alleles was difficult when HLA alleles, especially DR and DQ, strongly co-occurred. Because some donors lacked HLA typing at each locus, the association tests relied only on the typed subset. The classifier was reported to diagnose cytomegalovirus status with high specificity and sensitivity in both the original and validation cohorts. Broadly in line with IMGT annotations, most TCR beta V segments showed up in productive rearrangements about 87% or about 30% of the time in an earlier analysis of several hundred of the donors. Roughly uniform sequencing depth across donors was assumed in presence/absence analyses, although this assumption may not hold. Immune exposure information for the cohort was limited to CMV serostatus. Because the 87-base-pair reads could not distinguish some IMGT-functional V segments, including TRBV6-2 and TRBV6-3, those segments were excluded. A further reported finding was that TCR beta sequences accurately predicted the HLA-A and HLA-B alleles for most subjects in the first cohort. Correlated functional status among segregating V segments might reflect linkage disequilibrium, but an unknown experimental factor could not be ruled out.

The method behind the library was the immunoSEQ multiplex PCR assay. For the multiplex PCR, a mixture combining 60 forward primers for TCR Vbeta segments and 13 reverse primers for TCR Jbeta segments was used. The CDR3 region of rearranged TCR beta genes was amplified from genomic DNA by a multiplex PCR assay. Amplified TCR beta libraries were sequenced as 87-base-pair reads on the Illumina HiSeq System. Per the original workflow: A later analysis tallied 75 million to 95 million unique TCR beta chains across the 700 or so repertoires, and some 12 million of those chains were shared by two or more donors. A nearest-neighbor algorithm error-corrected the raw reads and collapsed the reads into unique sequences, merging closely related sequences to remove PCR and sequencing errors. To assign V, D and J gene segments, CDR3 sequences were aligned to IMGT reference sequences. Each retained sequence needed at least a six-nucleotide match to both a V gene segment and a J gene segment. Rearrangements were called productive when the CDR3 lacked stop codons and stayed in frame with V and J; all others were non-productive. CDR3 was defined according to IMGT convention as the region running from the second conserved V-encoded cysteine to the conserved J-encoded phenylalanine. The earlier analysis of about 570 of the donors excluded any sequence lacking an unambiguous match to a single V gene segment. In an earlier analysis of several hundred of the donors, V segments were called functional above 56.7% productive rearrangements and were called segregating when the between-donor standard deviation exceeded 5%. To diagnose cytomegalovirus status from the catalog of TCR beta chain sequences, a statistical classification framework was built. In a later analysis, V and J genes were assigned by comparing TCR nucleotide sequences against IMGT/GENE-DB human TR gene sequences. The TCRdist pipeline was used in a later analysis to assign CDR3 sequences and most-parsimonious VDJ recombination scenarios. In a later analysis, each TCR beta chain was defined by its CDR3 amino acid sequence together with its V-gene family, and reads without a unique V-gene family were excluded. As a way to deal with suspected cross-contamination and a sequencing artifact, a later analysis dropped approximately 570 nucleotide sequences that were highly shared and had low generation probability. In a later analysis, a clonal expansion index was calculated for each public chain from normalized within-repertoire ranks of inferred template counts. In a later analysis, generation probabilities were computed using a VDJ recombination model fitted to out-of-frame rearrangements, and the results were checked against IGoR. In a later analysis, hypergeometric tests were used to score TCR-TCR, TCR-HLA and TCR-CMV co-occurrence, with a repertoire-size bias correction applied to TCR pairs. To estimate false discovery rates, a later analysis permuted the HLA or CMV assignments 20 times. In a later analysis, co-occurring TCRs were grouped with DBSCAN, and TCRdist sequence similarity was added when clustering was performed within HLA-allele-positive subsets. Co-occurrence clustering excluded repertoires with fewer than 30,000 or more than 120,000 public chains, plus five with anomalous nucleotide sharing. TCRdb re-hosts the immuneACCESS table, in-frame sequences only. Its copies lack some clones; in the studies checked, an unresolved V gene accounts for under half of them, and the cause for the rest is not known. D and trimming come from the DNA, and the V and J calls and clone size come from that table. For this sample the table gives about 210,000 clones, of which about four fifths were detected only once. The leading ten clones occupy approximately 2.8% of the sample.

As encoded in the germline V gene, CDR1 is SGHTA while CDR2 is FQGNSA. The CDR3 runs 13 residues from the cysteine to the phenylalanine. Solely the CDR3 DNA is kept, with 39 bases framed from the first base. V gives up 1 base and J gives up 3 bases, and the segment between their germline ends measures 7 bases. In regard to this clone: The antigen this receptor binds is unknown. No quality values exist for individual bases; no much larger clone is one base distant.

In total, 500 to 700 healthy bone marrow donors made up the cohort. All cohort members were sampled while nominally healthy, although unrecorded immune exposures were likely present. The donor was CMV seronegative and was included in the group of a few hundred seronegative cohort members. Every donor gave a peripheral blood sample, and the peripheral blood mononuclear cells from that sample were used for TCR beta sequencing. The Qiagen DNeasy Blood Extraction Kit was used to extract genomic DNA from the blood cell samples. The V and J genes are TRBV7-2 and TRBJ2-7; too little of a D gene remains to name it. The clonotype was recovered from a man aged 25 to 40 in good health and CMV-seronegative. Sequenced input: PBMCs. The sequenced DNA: TGTGCCAGCAGCTTAGTTCAGTACTACGAGCAGTACTTC. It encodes CASSLVQYYEQYF.